Detailed here is one T cell receptor beta chain. CDR1 is LNHDA, CDR2 SQIVND, per germline (reference sequence). V lost 6 bases, J lost 4 bases, and 16 bases lay in between. The CDR3 length is 15 residues. TCRdb passed the reads through MiXCR, listing each CDR3 protein once. The sample contains some 400,000 distinct CDR3 sequences, roughly 20% of which appear only once. The sample originates from a study of T cell repertoires in cytomegalovirus infection. This TCR derives from a human donor in good health (CMV status not recorded). Some clones in this sample may be carry-over from other donors' samples. The rearrangement links TRBV19 to TRBJ2-1; no firm D call. The sample comprised PBMCs. The CDR3 DNA is TGTGCCAGTAGCGCCATTCTCGCCGGTTACAATGAGCAGTTCTTC. Translating it yields CASSAILAGYNEQFF.